This TCR beta chain was identified in a study of CD8 T cells in ankylosing spondylitis. The CDR3 has 15 residues. The ends were cut back, 2 bases at V and 4 bases at J, with 14 bases in the middle. Germline V gives CDR1 MNHEY, CDR2 SMNVEV (reference sequence). General study results and limits: Ankylosing spondylitis blood appeared to be characterized by a TCR beta motif of roughly eight highly homologous variants.

This clonotype appeared a few times. The target antigen is unknown. TCRdb re-called the 5' RACE reads with MiXCR, one entry per CDR3 protein. Of roughly 700,000 distinct CDR3 sequences listed, roughly 20% are singletons. This clonotype was sampled from a male donor with ankylosing spondylitis. This sequence joins TRBV27 and TRBJ2-5, with a weak D call TRBD2 (5 bases). Input material: blood, either unsorted or a sorted T cell fraction (not recorded which). The chain's CDR3 is CASSLRVGVGETQYF. In DNA form, the CDR3 reads TGTGCCAGCAGTTTAAGGGTGGGAGTTGGAGAGACCCAGTACTTC.